This is a list of T cell receptor beta chains from one sample in a study of blood T cell repertoires in COVID-19. TCRdb keeps only in-frame clones here, not all; method: immunoSEQ multiplex PCR. The sample holds just under 85,000 clones, over 80% seen once. The sample was peripheral blood. The receptors come from a woman of 80 years or more with acute or convalescent COVID-19. CDR3s include the opening cysteine and the closing phenylalanine or tryptophan. A D gene is named only where the DNA matches it firmly. Not all rows give a size; the values are once, few, many and, for expanded clones, a class.

abundance,j_gene,d_gene,v_gene,CDR3nt,CDR3aa
.,TRBJ2-3,TRBD1,TRBV6-2/TRBV6-3,TGTGCCAGCAGCCCCTATGGGACAGGGCGCACAGATACGCAGTATTTT,CASSPYGTGRTDTQYF
.,TRBJ2-1,TRBD2,TRBV2,TGTGCCAGCAGTGCGGGTTGGGAGGGCCGTCCCGGTGAGCAGTTCTTC,CASSAGWEGRPGEQFF
few,TRBJ2-7,.,TRBV6-7,TGTGCCACCCAGGCCGGCGAGCAGTACTTC,CATQAGEQYF
.,TRBJ2-1,.,TRBV6-5,TGTGCCAGCAGCCCCGCGGTAGCCCTTACCCAGTTCTTC,CASSPAVALTQFF
.,TRBJ2-5,TRBD1,TRBV6-6,TGTGCCAGCAGGGCGGGACAGGGAGGAGAGACCCAGTACTTC,CASRAGQGGETQYF
once,TRBJ2-5,TRBD2,TRBV4-2,TGTGCCAGCAGCCAGCTGACTAGCGGGAGCCCCGGGGAGACCCAGTACTTC,CASSQLTSGSPGETQYF
.,TRBJ2-7,TRBD1,TRBV5-4,TGTGCCAGCAGATTTGGACAGGGCCTCTCCTACGAGCAGTACTTC,CASRFGQGLSYEQYF
.,TRBJ2-5,.,TRBV19,TGTGCCAGTAGTATAAGCAACAGCCGTTGGGAGACCCAGTACTTC,CASSISNSRWETQYF
.,TRBJ2-5,TRBD1,TRBV7-2,TGTGCCAGCAGCTCGCCGGACAGGGGGGCCCAAGAGACCCAGTACTTC,CASSSPDRGAQETQYF
once,TRBJ2-3,TRBD2,TRBV6-5,TGTGCCAGCAAAGCGGGGGGTAGCACAGATACGCAGTATTTT,CASKAGGSTDTQYF
.,TRBJ2-5,TRBD2,TRBV5-8,TGTGCCAGCAGCGTCAGGACGGGACTAGAGGGGGAGACCCAGTACTTC,CASSVRTGLEGETQYF
.,TRBJ2-3,TRBD2,TRBV6-5,TGTGCCAGCAGAACTAGCGGGAGTGGCACAGATACGCAGTATTTT,CASRTSGSGTDTQYF
.,TRBJ2-7,.,TRBV21-1,TGTGCCAGCAGCAGCGAGTCGCAGGGAAGAACGGCTTGCGAGCAGTACTTC,CASSSESQGRTACEQYF
.,TRBJ2-7,.,TRBV30,TGTGCCTGGACCAACCTATACGAGCAGTACTTC,CAWTNLYEQYF
.,TRBJ2-7,.,TRBV5-5,TGTGCCAGCAGCTTCGGGCGGGATCTAATCTACGAGCAGTACTTC,CASSFGRDLIYEQYF
few,TRBJ2-7,TRBD1,TRBV18,TGTGCCAGCTCACCACAGGGACAGGGGGGCCACGAGCAGTACTTC,CASSPQGQGGHEQYF
.,TRBJ1-2,.,TRBV5-1,TGCGCCAGCAGCCCAGACAGGAACTATGGCTACACCTTC,CASSPDRNYGYTF
.,TRBJ2-5,TRBD1,TRBV4-1,TGCGCCAGCAGCCTTCAAGGGGACAGACAAGAGACCCAGTACTTC,CASSLQGDRQETQYF
.,TRBJ1-4,TRBD1,TRBV28,TGTGCCAGCAGCCCCCCCCGGCAGGGGGCGATTAATGAAAAACTGTTTTTT,CASSPPRQGAINEKLFF
.,TRBJ1-1,.,TRBV6-4,TGTGCCCGACACCCTTTATCACCTGAAGCTTTCTTT,CARHPLSPEAFF
.,TRBJ2-3,TRBD1,TRBV2,TGTGCCAGCAGTGACTCTCCGGGACAGGGCCCCCATACGCAGTATTTT,CASSDSPGQGPHTQYF
once,TRBJ2-5,TRBD1,TRBV9,TGTGCCAGCAGCGTAGGGACAGGGAGGTTTACCGGACAAGAGACCCAGTACTTC,CASSVGTGRFTGQETQYF
.,TRBJ2-1,.,TRBV19,TGTGCCAGTAGTATAGATCTCGGGCAGGGCTCCTACAATGAGCAGTTCTTC,CASSIDLGQGSYNEQFF
.,TRBJ1-3,.,TRBV6-5,TGTGCCAGCAAGAGATTGACAGGCATCGGAAACACCATATATTTT,CASKRLTGIGNTIYF
.,TRBJ2-7,.,TRBV7-2,TGTGCCAGCAGCTTATACACATCCTCCCCGGAGGAGCAGTACTTC,CASSLYTSSPEEQYF
.,TRBJ1-3,.,TRBV10-2,TGCGCCAGCAGTGAGATGACAGCTACGAAGTCTGGAAACACCATATATTTT,CASSEMTATKSGNTIYF
.,TRBJ2-7,TRBD1,TRBV18,TGTGCCAGCTCCCAACGGGACAGGGAGATCTACGAGCAGTACTTC,CASSQRDREIYEQYF
.,TRBJ1-5,.,TRBV28,TGTGCCAGCAGTCCCTTTCTCCAGCCCCAGCATTTT,CASSPFLQPQHF
.,TRBJ2-1,.,TRBV7-9,TGTGCCAGCAGCCCCCTCGGACGGGGGATGTTCTTC,CASSPLGRGMFF
.,TRBJ2-7,.,TRBV28,TGTGCCAGCAGTTTAGAGCCGGGGTTCTCCTACGAGCAGTACTTC,CASSLEPGFSYEQYF
.,TRBJ2-7,.,TRBV11-3,TGTGCCAGCAGCTTAGTGGCAGGGGACTCCTACGAGCAGTACTTC,CASSLVAGDSYEQYF
.,TRBJ2-7,.,TRBV24-1,TGTGCCACCAGTGAGGGGGGTCCATCCTACGAGCAGTACTTC,CATSEGGPSYEQYF
.,TRBJ2-2,.,TRBV15,TGTGCCACCAGCAGAGATTTAAACAGGCTCTCGAACACCGGGGAGCTGTTTTTT,CATSRDLNRLSNTGELFF
.,TRBJ1-1,.,TRBV12-3/TRBV12-4,TGTGCCAGCAGCAGGGGTTGGACTGAAGCTTTCTTT,CASSRGWTEAFF
.,TRBJ2-7,.,TRBV7-2,TGTGCCAGCAGCTCGCCAGGGCTCCTCTCCTACGAGCAGTACTTC,CASSSPGLLSYEQYF